This record concerns one T cell receptor (beta chain) sequence. The antigen is undetermined. The trim removed 5 bases at V and 4 bases at J, leaving 7 bases unmatched. The CDR3 has 14 amino acids. The germline gives CDR1 SGHNT, CDR2 YYREEE (reference sequence). Using immunoSEQ multiplex PCR, the repertoire was profiled, and TCRdb retains in-frame clones only, with some absent. Of about 140,000 clones listed, approximately 91% are singletons. This entry belongs to a study of CD4+ T cells in melanoma. Study outcomes and limitations: Neoantigen-specific CD4+ T cells in melanoma reportedly had diverse differentiation states. CD8+ T cell, macrophage and B cell function reportedly correlated with neoantigen-specific CD4+ T cells.

This TCR derives from a human donor with melanoma. The chain couples TRBV5-4 to TRBJ1-1, with 8 bases fitting TRBD1. In DNA form, the CDR3 reads TGTGCCAGCAGTCCCTCCAGGGGGCGCACTGAAGCTTTCTTT. Amino acid sequence: CASSPSRGRTEAFF.